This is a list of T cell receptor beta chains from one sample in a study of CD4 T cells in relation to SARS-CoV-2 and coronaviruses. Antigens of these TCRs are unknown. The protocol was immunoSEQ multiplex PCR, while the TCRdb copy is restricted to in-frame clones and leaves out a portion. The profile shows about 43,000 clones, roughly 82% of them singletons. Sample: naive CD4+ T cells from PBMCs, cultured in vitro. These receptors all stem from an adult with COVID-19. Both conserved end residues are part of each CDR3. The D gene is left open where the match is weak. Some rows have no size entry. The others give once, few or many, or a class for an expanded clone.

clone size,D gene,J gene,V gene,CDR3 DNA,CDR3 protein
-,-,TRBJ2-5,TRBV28,TGTGCCAGCAGTTTCGGTAGGGGAAAGACCCAGTACTTC,CASSFGRGKTQYF
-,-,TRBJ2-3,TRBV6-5,TGTGCCAGCAGTTACCAGACTGTAAAGTATTTT,CASSYQTVKYF
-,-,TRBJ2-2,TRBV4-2,TGTGCCAGCAGCCAAGATGAGGGGGTAGGAATTAACACCGGGGAGCTGTTTTTT,CASSQDEGVGINTGELFF
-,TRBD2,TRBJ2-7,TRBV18,TGTGCCAGCTCGGAACATACGGGACTAGCGGGGGCGAGCTCCTACGAGCAGTACTTC,CASSEHTGLAGASSYEQYF
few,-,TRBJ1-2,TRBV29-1,TGCAGCGTGTTGCTTGTCGGGGGATCTGGCTACACCTTC,CSVLLVGGSGYTF
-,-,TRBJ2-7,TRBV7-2,TGTGCCAGCAGCTTAGCAGGAACCGAGCAGTACTTC,CASSLAGTEQYF
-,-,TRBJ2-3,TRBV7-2,TGTGCCAGCAGCCCCAGGATCGGGTACGGCACAGATACGCAGTATTTT,CASSPRIGYGTDTQYF
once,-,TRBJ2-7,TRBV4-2,TGTGCCAGCAGCTCAGGGGTTCTAGCGGAGTTAATCCACGAGCAGTACTTC,CASSSGVLAELIHEQYF
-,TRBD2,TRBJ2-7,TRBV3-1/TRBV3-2,TGTGCCAGCAGCATGACTAGCGGGAGTAGCTCCTACGAGCAGTACTTC,CASSMTSGSSSYEQYF
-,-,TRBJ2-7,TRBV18,TGTGCCAGCTCACGAAACACGCAGGGCGACGAGCAGTACTTC,CASSRNTQGDEQYF
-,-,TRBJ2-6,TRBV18,TGTGCCAGCTCACCACCGGTGGCAGGGGCCTTTCACTCTGGGGCCAACGTCCTGACTTTC,CASSPPVAGAFHSGANVLTF
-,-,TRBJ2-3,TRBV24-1,TGTGCCACACAAGGCAGGTGGGGCACAGATACGCAGTATTTT,CATQGRWGTDTQYF
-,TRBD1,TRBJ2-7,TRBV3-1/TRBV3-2,TGTGCCAGCAGCCCCAGACAGGGCGGGTTTTCCTACGAGCAGTACTTC,CASSPRQGGFSYEQYF
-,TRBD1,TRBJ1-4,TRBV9,TGTGCCAGCAGCGCCGGACAGGCCGATAATGAAAAACTGTTTTTT,CASSAGQADNEKLFF
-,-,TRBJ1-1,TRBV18,TGTGCCAGCTCACCATCGGGGTTGAACACTGAAGCTTTCTTT,CASSPSGLNTEAFF
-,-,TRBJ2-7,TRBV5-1,TGCGCCAGCAGCTTGTCTGTATACGGCCAATCCTACGAGCAGTACTTC,CASSLSVYGQSYEQYF
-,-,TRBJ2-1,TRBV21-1,TGTGCCAGCAGCAAAGGACCGTCCAATGAGCAGTTCTTC,CASSKGPSNEQFF
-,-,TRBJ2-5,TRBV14,TGTGCCAGCAACACGAGGGGGGTTTACCAAGAGACCCAGTACTTC,CASNTRGVYQETQYF
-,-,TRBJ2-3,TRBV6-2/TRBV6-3,TGTGCCAGCAGTTACGCGGACACCATTAGCACAGATACGCAGTATTTT,CASSYADTISTDTQYF
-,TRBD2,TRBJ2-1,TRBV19,TGTGCCAGTAGTCCGCAACTAGCGGGGGGGATCAATGCGCAGTTCTTC,CASSPQLAGGINAQFF
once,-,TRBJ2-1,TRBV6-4,TGTGCCAGCAGTGACCCCCCGGGAATTTCGCTCAATGAGCAGTTCTTC,CASSDPPGISLNEQFF
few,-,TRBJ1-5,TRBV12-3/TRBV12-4,TGTGCCAGCAGTCCCCAACCCCGGGGGCCCCAGCATTTT,CASSPQPRGPQHF
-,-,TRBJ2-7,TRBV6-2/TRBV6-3,TGTGCCAGCAGCCGTGGGCTTGCGACGAGCTCCTACGAGCAGTACTTC,CASSRGLATSSYEQYF
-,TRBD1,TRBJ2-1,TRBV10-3,TGTGCCATCAGTGGCGGGACAGGGTCCTACAATGAGCAGTTCTTC,CAISGGTGSYNEQFF
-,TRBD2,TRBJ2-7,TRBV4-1,TGCGCCAGCAGCCGGGAGTCAGCGGGGGGATACGAGCAGTACTTC,CASSRESAGGYEQYF
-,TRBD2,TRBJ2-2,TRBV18,TGTGCCAGCTCACCACCGCCCCCCACTAGCGGGACACGGGGACCCGGGGAGCTGTTTTTT,CASSPPPPTSGTRGPGELFF
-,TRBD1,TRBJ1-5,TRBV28,TGTGCCAGCAGTTTAGACAGGGATGATCAGCCCCAGCATTTT,CASSLDRDDQPQHF
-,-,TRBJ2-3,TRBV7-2,TGTGCCAGCAGCTTATCCGGAGGAACTAGCACAGATACGCAGTATTTT,CASSLSGGTSTDTQYF
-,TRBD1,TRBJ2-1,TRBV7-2,TGTGCCAGCAGCTCACAGGGGTCCTACAATGAGCAGTTCTTC,CASSSQGSYNEQFF
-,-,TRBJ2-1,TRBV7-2,TGTGCCAGCAGCTTAAAGGATGGGGGACGGCAGCATGAGCAGTTCTTC,CASSLKDGGRQHEQFF
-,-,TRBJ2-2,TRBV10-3,TGTGCCATCAGTTGGGAGATCACCGGGGAGCTGTTTTTT,CAISWEITGELFF
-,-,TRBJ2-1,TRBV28,TGTGCCAGCAGTTACCAGGGGCGCCACAATGAGCAGTTCTTC,CASSYQGRHNEQFF
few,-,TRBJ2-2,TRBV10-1,TGCGCCAGCAGTCCTTATAGGGATGGCCGGGAGCTGTTTTTT,CASSPYRDGRELFF
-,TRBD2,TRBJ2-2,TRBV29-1,TGCAGCGTAGGGACTAGCGGCACCGGGGAGCTGTTTTTT,CSVGTSGTGELFF
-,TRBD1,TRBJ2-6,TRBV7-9,TGTGCCAGCAGCTTTACAGGGGGGACCTCTGGGGCCAACGTCCTGACTTTC,CASSFTGGTSGANVLTF
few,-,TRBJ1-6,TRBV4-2,TGTGCCAGCAGCCAAGGGTCGGATAATTCACCCCTCCACTTT,CASSQGSDNSPLHF
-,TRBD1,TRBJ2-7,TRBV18,TGTGCCAGCTCATCAGCCGGGACAGGGGGCCAGGGCGAGCAGTACTTC,CASSSAGTGGQGEQYF
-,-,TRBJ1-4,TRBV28,TGTGCCAGCAGTTTTTCAGGGTTATCTAATGAAAAACTGTTTTTT,CASSFSGLSNEKLFF
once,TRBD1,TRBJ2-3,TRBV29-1,TGCAGCGTTGATGTGGGACAGGGGGTTTTTTCAGATACGCAGTATTTT,CSVDVGQGVFSDTQYF
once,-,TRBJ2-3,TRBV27,TGTGCCAGCAGTTCCGGACTAAGCACAGATACGCAGTATTTT,CASSSGLSTDTQYF
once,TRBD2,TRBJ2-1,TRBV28,TGTGCCAGCAGTTCCAAGCGGGAGGGCCCGAATGAGCAGTTCTTC,CASSSKREGPNEQFF
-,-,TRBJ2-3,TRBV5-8,TGTGCCAGCACCGAATCAGGGTGGGCGGAAGATACGCAGTATTTT,CASTESGWAEDTQYF
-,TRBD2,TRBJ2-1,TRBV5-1,TGCGCCAGCAGCTACCTAGCGGGAGCTGTAAATGAGCAGTTCTTC,CASSYLAGAVNEQFF
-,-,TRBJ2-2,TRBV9,TGTGCCAGCAGAAAGGGTGCAGGCCACACCGGGGAGCTGTTTTTT,CASRKGAGHTGELFF
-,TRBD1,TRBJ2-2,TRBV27,TGTGCCAGCAGTTGGGACAGGGTCAACACCGGGGAGCTGTTTTTT,CASSWDRVNTGELFF
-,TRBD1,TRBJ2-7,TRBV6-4,TGTGCCAGCAGTGATGTTCCCACAGGGGTCATAGGGGAGCAGTACTTC,CASSDVPTGVIGEQYF
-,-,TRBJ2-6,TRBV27,TGTGCCAGCAGTTTATTCGGGACCGGCCTCTCTGGGGCCAACGTCCTGACTTTC,CASSLFGTGLSGANVLTF
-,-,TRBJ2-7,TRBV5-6,TGTGCCAGCAGCTTATACTCCTACGAGCAGTACTTC,CASSLYSYEQYF
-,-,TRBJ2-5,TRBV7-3,TGTGCCAGCAGCTTTACTAATCAAGAGACCCAGTACTTC,CASSFTNQETQYF
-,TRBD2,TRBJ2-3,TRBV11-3,TGTGCCAGCAGCTTAGTAGCGGGAGTGGATACGCAGTATTTT,CASSLVAGVDTQYF
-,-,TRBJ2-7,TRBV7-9,TGTGCCAGCAGCTTAGCGGCCTCCTACGAGCAGTACTTC,CASSLAASYEQYF